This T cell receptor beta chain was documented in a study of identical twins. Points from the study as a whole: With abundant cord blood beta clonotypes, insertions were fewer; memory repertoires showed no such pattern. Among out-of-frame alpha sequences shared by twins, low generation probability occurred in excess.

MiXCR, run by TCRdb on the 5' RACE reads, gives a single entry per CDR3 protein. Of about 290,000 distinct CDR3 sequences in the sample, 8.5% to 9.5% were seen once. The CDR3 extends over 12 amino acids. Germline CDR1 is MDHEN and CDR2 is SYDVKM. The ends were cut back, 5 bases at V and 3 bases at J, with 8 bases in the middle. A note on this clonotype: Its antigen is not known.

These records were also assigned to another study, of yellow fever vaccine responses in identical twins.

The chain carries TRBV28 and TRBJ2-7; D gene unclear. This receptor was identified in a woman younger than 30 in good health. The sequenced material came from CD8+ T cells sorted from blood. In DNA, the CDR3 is TGTGCCAGCAGTCGCACCATCTACGAGCAGTACTTC. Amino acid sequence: CASSRTIYEQYF.